This entry concerns a single T cell receptor beta chain. This record belongs to a study of blood T cell repertoires in COVID-19. Study in general: Samples of COVID-19 (acute and convalescent) were obtained from the United States, Italy and Spain. PBMCs, B-cell-depleted T cells, or T cells were the source of the cDNA or gDNA that made up the material.

Generated by immunoSEQ multiplex PCR, the TCRdb table keeps only in-frame clones and is missing some. The sample lists a few hundred thousand clones; around 88% were seen once. Seattle's enrolled individuals joined amid active infection and were then monitored longitudinally. The sequenced sample was peripheral blood. This TCR came from a woman aged 45 to 65 with COVID-19, enrolled during active disease.

The CDR3 spells CASSPTASSYEQYF. CDR3 nucleotide sequence: TGCGCCAGCAGTCCGACAGCCAGCTCCTACGAGCAGTACTTC. The V gene is TRBV5-1, the J gene TRBJ2-7; perhaps TRBD1 as D (5 bases). Germline V gene data show CDR1 as SGHRS and CDR2 as YFSETQ. The CDR3 is 14 amino acids. Trimming left V 5 bases short and J 0 bases short, with 12 bases between.